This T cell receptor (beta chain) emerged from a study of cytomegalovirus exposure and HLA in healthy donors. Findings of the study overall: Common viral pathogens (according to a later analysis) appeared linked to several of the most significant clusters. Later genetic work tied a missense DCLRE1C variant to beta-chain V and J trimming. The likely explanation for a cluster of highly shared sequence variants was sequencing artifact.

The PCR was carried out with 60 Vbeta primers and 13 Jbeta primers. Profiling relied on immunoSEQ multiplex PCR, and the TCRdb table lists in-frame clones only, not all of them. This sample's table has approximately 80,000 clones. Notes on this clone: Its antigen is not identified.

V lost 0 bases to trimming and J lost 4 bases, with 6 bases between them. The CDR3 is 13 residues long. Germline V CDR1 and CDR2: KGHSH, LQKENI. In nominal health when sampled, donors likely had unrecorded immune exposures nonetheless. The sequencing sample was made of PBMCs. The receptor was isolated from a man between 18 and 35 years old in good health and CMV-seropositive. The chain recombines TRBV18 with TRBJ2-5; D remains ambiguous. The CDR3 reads CASSPPPGETQYF. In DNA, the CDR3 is TGTGCCAGCTCACCACCCCCCGGAGAGACCCAGTACTTC.